This TCR beta chain appears in the sequencing data of a study of OX40 agonist ivuxolimab in advanced cancers. Measured with immunoSEQ multiplex PCR; TCRdb has only the in-frame clones, and not every one. The repertoire has about 47,000 clones, almost 90% of them found once; the top ten carry 7.8%. About this clone: The antigen remains unidentified.

Study-level points and caveats: CD8+ T cells showed, on average, more clonal expansion than CD4+ cells.

Between the trimmed V and J ends, which lost 4 bases and 0 bases, there was a span of 15 bases. Germline-derived CDR1 and CDR2 are SGHVS and FNYEAQ. There are 16 residues in the CDR3. The TCR comes from an adult with an advanced solid tumor such as melanoma, head and neck, liver or kidney cancer. V usage is TRBV7-6 and J usage is TRBJ1-1; D ambiguous. The sequenced sample was CD4+ or CD8+ T cells sorted from blood, obtained in a trial of the OX40 agonist ivuxolimab. The CDR3, as DNA: TGTGCCAGCAGCTCTGAGACCGGGCTGCTGAACACTGAAGCTTTCTTT. It is translated as CASSSETGLLNTEAFF.